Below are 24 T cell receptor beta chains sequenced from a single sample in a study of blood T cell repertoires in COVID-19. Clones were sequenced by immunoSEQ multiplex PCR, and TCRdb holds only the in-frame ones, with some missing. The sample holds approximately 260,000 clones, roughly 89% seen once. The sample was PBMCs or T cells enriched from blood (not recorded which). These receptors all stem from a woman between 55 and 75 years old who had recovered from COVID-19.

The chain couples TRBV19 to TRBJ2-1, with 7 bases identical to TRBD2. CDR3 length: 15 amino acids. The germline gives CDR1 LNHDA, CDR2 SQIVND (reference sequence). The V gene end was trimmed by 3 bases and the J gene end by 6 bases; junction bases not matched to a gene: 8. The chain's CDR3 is CASSIPWGGTNEQFF. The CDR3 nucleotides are TGTGCCAGTAGTATCCCTTGGGGGGGGACCAATGAGCAGTTCTTC. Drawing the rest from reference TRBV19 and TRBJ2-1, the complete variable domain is DGGITQSPKYLFRKEGQNVTLSCEQNLNHDAMYWYRQDPGQGLRLIYYSQIVNDFQKGDIAEGYSVSREKKESFPLTVTSAQKNPTAFYLCASSIPWGGTNEQFFGPGTRLTVL.

Here the CDR3 reads CASTRVGNYGYTF. For the CDR3, the DNA is TGTGCCAGCACCAGGGTTGGGAACTATGGCTACACCTTC. The chain recombines TRBV2 with TRBJ1-2; TRBD1 is a possible D gene (5 bases). The ends were cut back, 7 bases at V and 2 bases at J, with 11 bases in the middle. The germline V gene has CDR1 SNHLY and CDR2 FYNNEI. The CDR3 has 13 amino acids.

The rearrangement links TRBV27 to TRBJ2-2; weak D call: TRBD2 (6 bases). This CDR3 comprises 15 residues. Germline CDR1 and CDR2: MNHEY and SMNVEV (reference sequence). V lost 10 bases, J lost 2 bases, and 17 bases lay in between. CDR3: CATRLWGDNTGELFF. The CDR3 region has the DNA TGTGCCACCCGCCTGTGGGGGGACAACACCGGGGAGCTGTTTTTT.

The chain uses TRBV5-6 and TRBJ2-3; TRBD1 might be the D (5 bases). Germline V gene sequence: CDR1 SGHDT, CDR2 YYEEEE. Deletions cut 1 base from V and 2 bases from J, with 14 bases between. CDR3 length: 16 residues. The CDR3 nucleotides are TGTGCCAGCAGCTTGAGCGTGGGGCGAATCACAGATACGCAGTATTTT. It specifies CASSLSVGRITDTQYF.

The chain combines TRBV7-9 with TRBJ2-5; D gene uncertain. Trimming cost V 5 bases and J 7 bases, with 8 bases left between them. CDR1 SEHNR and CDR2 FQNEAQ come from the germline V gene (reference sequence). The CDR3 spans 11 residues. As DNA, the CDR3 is TGTGCCAGCAGCCGGTCTGGGACCCAGTACTTC. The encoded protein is CASSRSGTQYF.

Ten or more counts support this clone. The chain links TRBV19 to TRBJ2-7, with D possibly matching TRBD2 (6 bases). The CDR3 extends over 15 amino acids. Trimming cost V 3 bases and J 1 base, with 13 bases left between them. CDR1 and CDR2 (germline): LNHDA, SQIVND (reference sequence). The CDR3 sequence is CASSMSAGRSYEQYF. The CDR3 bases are TGTGCCAGTAGTATGTCAGCAGGGAGGTCCTACGAGCAGTACTTC.

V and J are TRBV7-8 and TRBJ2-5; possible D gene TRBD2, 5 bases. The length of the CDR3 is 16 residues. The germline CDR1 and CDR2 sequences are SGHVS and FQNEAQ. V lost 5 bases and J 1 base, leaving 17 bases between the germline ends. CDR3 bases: TGTGCCAGCAGCCCTCCCTTGGCGGGTATCCAAGAGACCCAGTACTTC. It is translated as CASSPPLAGIQETQYF.

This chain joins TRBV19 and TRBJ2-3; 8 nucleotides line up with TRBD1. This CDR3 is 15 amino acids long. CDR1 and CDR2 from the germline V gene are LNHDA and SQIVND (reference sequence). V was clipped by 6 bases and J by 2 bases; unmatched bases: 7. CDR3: CASSRGQASTDTQYF. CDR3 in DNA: TGTGCCAGTAGCAGGGGACAGGCATCCACAGATACGCAGTATTTT.

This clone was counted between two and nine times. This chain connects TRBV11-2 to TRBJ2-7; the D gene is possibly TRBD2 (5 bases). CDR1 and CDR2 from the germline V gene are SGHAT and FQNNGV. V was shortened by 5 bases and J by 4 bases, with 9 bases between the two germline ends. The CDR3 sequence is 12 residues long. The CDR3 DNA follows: TGTGCCAGCAGCCCACTAGGTTACGAGCAGTACTTC. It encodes CASSPLGYEQYF. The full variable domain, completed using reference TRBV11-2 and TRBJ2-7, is EAGVAQSPRYKIIEKRQSVAFWCNPISGHATLYWYQQILGQGPKLLIQFQNNGVVDDSQLPKDRFSAERLKGVDSTLKIQPAKLEDSAVYLCASSPLGYEQYFGPGTRLTVT.

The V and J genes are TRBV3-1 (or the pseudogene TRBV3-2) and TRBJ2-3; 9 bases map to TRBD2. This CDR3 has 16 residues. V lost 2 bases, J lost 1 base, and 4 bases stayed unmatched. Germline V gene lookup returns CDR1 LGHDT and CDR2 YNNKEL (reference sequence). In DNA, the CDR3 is TGTGCCAGCAGCCAACAACTAGCGGGCGGCACAGATACGCAGTATTTT. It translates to CASSQQLAGGTDTQYF.

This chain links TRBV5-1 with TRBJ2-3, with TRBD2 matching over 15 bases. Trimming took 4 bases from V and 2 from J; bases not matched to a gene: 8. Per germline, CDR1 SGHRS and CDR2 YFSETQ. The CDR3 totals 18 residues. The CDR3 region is CASSSPGLAGGNTDTQYF. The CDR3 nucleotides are TGCGCCAGCAGCAGCCCGGGACTAGCGGGGGGAAACACAGATACGCAGTATTTT.

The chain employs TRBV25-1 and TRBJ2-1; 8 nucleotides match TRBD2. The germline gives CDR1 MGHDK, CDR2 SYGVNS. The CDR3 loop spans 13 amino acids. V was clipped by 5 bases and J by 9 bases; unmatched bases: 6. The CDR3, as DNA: TGTGCCAGCAGTTTCCCCGGGACTAGTGAGCAGTTCTTC. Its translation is CASSFPGTSEQFF.

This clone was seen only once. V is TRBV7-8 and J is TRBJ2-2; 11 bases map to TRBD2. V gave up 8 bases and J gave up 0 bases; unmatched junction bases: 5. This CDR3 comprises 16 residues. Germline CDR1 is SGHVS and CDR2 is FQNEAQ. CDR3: CASPTSGGANTGELFF. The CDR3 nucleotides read TGTGCCAGCCCCACTAGCGGGGGCGCGAACACCGGGGAGCTGTTTTTT.

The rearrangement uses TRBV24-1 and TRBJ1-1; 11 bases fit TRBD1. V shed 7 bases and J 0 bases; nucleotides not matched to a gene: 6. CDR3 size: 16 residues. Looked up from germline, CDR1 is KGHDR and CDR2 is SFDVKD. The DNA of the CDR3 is TGTGCCACCAGCGGGACAGGGGGGACTTTGAACACTGAAGCTTTCTTT. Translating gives CATSGTGGTLNTEAFF.

This CDR3 reads CASSLGQGDGYTF. The DNA of the CDR3 is TGTGCCAGCAGCTTAGGACAGGGCGATGGCTACACCTTC. The genes are TRBV7-9 and TRBJ1-2; TRBD1 aligns across 7 bases. Losses at the gene ends were 1 base for V and 6 bases for J; bases not matched to a gene: 2. The CDR3 loop spans 13 amino acids. Germline V lookup: CDR1 SEHNR, CDR2 FQNEAQ (reference sequence).

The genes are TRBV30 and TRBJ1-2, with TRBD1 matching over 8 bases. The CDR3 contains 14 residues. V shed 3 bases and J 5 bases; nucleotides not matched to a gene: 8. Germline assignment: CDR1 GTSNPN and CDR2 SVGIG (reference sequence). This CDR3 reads CAWRPGQGLYGYTF. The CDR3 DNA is TGTGCCTGGAGGCCTGGACAGGGACTATATGGCTACACCTTC. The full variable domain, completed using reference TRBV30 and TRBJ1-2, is SQTIHQWPATLVQPVGSPLSLECTVEGTSNPNLYWYRQAAGRGLQLLFYSVGIGQISSEVPQNLSASRPQDRQFILSSKKLLLSDSGFYLCAWRPGQGLYGYTFGSGTRLTVV.

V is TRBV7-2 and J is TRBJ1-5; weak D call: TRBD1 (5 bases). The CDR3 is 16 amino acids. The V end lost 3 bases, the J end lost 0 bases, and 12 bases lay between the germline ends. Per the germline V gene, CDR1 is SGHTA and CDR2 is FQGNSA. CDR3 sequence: CASSFGGVYSNQPQHF. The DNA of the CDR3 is TGTGCCAGCAGCTTCGGGGGGGTATATAGCAATCAGCCCCAGCATTTT. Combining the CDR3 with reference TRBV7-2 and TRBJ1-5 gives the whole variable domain GAGVSQSPSNKVTEKGKDVELRCDPISGHTALYWYRQSLGQGLEFLIYFQGNSAPDKSGLPSDRFSAERTGGSVSTLTIQRTQQEDSAVYLCASSFGGVYSNQPQHFGDGTRLSIL.

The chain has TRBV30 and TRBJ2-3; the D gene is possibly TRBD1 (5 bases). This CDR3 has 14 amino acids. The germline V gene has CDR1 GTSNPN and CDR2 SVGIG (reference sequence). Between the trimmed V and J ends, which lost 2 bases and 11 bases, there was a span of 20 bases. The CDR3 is CAWSRGQSPWMQYF. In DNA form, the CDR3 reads TGTGCCTGGAGTAGGGGCCAAAGCCCGTGGATGCAGTATTTT.

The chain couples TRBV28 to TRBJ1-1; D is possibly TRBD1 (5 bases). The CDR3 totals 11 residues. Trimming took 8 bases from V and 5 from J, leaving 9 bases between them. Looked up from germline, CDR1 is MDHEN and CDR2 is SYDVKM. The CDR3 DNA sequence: TGTGCCAGCCCAGGGAAGACTGAAGCTTTCTTT. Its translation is CASPGKTEAFF.

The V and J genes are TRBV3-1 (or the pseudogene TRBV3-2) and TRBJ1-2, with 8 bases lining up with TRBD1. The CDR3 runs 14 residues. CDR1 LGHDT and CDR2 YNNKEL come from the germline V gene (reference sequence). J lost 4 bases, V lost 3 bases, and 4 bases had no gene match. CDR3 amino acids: CASSQRTGIYGYTF. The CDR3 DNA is TGTGCCAGCAGCCAGAGGACAGGGATCTATGGCTACACCTTC.

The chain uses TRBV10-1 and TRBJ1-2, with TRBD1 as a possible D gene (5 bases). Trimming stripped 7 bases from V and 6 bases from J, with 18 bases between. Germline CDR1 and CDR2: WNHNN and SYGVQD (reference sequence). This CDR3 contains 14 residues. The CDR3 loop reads CASTGGTHTDGYTF. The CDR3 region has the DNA TGCGCCAGCACGGGCGGGACGCACACCGATGGCTACACCTTC.

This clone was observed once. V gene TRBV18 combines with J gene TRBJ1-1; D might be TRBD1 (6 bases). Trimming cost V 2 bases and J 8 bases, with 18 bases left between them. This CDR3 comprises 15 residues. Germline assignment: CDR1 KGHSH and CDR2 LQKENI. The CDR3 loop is CASSPGLGAGAEAFF. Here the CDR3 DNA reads TGTGCCAGCTCACCAGGACTCGGAGCGGGGGCGGAAGCTTTCTTT.

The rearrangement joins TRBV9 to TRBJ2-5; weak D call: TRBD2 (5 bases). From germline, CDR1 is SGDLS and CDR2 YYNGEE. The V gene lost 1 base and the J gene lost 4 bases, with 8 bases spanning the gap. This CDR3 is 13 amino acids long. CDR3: CASSVRAGETQYF. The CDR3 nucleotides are TGTGCCAGCAGCGTAAGGGCGGGAGAGACCCAGTACTTC.

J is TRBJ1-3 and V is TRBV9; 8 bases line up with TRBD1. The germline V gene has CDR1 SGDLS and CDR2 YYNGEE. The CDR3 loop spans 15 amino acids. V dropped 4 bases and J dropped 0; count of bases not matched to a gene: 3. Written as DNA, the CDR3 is TGTGCCAGCAGCACCGACAGGGGCTCTGGAAACACCATATATTTT. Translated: CASSTDRGSGNTIYF.